This T cell receptor beta chain came from a study of blood T cell repertoires in COVID-19. In the study overall: The cDNA or gDNA used as material had been derived from T cells, B-cell-depleted T cells, or PBMCs.

Original analysis: Reference gene primer amplification gave nucleated cell count estimates. TCRdb keeps only in-frame clones here, not all; method: immunoSEQ multiplex PCR. The DNA was the basis for D and trimming; V, J and clone size are from that table. Among 65,000 to 90,000 clones listed, around 91% were seen once. The sequenced sample consisted of peripheral blood. The receptor comes from a human donor in a cohort sampled during active COVID-19.

This CDR3 is CASNPVPTGEQFF. The CDR3 DNA follows: TGTGCCAGTAATCCCGTCCCCACAGGTGAGCAGTTCTTC. The V and J genes are TRBV19 and TRBJ2-1; maybe TRBD1 (5 bases). Per germline, CDR1 LNHDA and CDR2 SQIVND (reference sequence). There are 13 residues in the CDR3. Trimming stripped 7 bases from V and 9 bases from J, with 16 bases between.